Shown below are 2 T cell receptor beta chains from a single sample sequenced in a study of cytomegalovirus exposure and HLA in healthy donors. The PCR employed 60 Vbeta primers together with 13 Jbeta primers. Assay used: immunoSEQ multiplex PCR; TCRdb lists only in-frame clones, some missing. The sample records 180,000 or so clones, roughly 85% being singletons. Sample: PBMCs. The receptors originated from a man between 50 and 59 years old in good health and CMV-seropositive.

The chain links TRBV7-7 to TRBJ2-5; no firm D call. Looked up from germline, CDR1 is SSHAT and CDR2 is FNYEAQ (reference sequence). CDR3 size: 15 residues. Trimming stripped 1 base from V and 3 bases from J, with 12 bases between. CDR3 coding DNA: TGTGCCAGCAGCTTAGTTGGCCGCTCGAAAGAGACCCAGTACTTC. Protein sequence: CASSLVGRSKETQYF.

The rearrangement joins TRBV28 to TRBJ2-1; 8 positions agree with TRBD1. CDR3 length: 15 amino acids. The trim removed 5 bases at V and 6 bases at J, leaving 9 bases unmatched. CDR1 MDHEN and CDR2 SYDVKM come from the germline V gene. CDR3 loop: CASSPLLTGVNEQFF. The CDR3 DNA is TGTGCCAGCAGTCCCCTCCTGACAGGGGTCAATGAGCAGTTCTTC. Drawing the rest from reference TRBV28 and TRBJ2-1, the complete variable domain is DVKVTQSSRYLVKRTGEKVFLECVQDMDHENMFWYRQDPGLGLRLIYFSYDVKMKEKGDIPEGYSVSREKKERFSLILESASTNQTSMYLCASSPLLTGVNEQFFGPGTRLTVL.